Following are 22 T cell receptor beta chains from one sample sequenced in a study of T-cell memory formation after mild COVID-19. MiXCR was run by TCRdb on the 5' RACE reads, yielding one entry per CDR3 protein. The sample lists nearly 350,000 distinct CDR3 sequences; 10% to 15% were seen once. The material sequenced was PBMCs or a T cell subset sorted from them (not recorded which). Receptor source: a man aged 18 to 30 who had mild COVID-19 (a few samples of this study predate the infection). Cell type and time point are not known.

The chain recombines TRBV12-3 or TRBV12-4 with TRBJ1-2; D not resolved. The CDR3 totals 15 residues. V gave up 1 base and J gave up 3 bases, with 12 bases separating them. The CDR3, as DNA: TGTGCCAGCAGTTTAGGCCGTCTGATACACTATGGCTACACCTTC. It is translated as CASSLGRLIHYGYTF.

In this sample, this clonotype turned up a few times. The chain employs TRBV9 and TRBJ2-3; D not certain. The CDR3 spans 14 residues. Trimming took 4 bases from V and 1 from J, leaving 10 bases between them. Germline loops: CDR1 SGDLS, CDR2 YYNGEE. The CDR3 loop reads CASSPRPGTDTQYF. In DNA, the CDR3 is TGTGCCAGCAGCCCCCGACCGGGCACAGATACGCAGTATTTT.

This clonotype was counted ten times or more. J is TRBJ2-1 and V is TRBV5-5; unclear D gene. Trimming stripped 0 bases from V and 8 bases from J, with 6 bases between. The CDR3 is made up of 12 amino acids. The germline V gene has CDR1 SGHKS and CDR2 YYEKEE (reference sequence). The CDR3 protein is CASSLAGYEQFF. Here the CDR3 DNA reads TGTGCCAGCAGCTTGGCGGGTTATGAGCAGTTCTTC.

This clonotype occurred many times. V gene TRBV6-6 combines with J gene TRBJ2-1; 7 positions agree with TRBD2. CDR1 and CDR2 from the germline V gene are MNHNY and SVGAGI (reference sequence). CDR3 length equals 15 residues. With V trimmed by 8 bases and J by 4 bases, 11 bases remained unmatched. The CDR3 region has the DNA TGTGCCAGCCTGGGGGTCGGGGGGTATTACAATGAGCAGTTCTTC. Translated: CASLGVGGYYNEQFF.

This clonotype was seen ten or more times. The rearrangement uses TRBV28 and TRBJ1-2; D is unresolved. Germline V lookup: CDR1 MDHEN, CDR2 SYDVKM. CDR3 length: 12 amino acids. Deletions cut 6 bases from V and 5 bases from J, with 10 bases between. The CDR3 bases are TGTGCCAGCAGCACGGAGCGATATGGCTACACCTTC. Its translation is CASSTERYGYTF.

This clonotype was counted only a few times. The CDR3 here is CSAHTRRNYGYTF. The CDR3 DNA reads TGCAGTGCTCACACCCGGCGGAACTATGGCTACACCTTC. The V and J genes are TRBV20-1 and TRBJ1-2; D call uncertain. V lost 5 bases to trimming and J lost 2 bases, with 12 bases between them. The germline V gene has CDR1 DFQATT and CDR2 SNEGSKA (reference sequence). This CDR3 is 13 amino acids long.

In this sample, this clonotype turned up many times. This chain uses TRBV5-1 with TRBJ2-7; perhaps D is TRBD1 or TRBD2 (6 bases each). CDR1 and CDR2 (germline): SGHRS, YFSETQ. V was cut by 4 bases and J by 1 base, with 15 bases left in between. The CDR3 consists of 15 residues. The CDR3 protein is CASSRPRGRSYEQYF. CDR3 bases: TGCGCCAGCAGCCGCCCCCGGGGGCGATCCTACGAGCAGTACTTC. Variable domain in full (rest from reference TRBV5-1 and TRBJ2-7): KAGVTQTPRYLIKTRGQQVTLSCSPISGHRSVSWYQQTPGQGLQFLFEYFSETQRNKGNFPGRFSGRQFSNSRSEMNVSTLELGDSALYLCASSRPRGRSYEQYFGPGTRLTVT.

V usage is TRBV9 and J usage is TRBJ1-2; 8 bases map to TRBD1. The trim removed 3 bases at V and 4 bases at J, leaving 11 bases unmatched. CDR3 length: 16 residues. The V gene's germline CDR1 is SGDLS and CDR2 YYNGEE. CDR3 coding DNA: TGTGCCAGCAGCGGACAGGGGCACCCCAACTTCTATGGCTACACCTTC. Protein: CASSGQGHPNFYGYTF.

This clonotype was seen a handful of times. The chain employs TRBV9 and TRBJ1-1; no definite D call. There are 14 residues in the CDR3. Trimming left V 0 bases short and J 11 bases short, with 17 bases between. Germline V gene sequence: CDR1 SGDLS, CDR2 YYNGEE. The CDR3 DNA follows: TGTGCCAGCAGCGTAGTCGACACTTTGTCGGAGGCTTTCTTT. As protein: CASSVVDTLSEAFF.

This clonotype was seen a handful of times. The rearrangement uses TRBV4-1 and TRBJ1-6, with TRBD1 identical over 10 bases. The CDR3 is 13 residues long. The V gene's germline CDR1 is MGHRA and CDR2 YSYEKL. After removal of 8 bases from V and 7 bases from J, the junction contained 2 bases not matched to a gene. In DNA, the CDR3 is TGCGCCAGCTGGGGACAGGGGAATTCACCCCTCCACTTT. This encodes CASWGQGNSPLHF.

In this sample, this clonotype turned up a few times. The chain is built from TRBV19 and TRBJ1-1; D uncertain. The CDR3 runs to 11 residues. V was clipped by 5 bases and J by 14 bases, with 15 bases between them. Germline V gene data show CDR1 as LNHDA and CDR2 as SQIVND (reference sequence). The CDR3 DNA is TGTGCCAGTAGTTTCTCCCTCCAAACCTTCTTT. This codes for CASSFSLQTFF.

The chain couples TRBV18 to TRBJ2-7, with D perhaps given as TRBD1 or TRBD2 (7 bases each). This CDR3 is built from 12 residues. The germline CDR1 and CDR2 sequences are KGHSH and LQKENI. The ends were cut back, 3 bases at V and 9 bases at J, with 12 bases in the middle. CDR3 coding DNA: TGTGCCAGCTCACCGCAGGGGGGGCCGCAGTACTTC. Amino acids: CASSPQGGPQYF.

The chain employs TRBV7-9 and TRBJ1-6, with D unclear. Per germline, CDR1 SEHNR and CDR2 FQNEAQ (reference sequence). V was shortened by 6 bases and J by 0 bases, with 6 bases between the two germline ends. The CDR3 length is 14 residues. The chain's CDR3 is CASSSRSYNSPLHF. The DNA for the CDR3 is TGTGCCAGCAGTAGCCGCTCCTATAATTCACCCCTCCACTTT.

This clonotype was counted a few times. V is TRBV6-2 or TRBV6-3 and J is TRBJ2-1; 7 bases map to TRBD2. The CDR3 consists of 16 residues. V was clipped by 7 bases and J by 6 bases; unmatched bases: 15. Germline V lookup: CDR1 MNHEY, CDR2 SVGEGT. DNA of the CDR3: TGTGCCAGCAAAGGAGCCCGGGGGGACCGCGTCAATGAGCAGTTCTTC. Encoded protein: CASKGARGDRVNEQFF.

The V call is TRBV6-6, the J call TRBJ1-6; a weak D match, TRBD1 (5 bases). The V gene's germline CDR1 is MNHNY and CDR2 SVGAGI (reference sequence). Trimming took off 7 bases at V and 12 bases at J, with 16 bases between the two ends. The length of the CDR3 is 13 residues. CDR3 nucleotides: TGTGCCAGCATTATCGCTTATGGGGGACCCCTCCACTTT. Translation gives CASIIAYGGPLHF.

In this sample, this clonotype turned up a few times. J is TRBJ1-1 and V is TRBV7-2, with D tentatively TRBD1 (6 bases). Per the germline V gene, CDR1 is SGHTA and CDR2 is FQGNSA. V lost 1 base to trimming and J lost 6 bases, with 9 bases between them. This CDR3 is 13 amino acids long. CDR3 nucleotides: TGTGCCAGCAGCTTAGAGGCAGGGGCTGAAGCTTTCTTT. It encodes CASSLEAGAEAFF.

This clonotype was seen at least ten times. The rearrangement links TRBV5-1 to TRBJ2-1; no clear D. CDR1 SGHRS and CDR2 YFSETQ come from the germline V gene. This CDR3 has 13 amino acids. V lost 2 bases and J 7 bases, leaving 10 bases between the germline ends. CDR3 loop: CASSFADGNEQFF. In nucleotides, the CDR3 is TGCGCCAGCAGCTTTGCGGACGGGAATGAGCAGTTCTTC.

CDR3 in DNA: TGTGCCAGCAGTTACTGGGTAAGGGGGCGCCAAATGGACACTGAAGCTTTCTTT. This gives the protein CASSYWVRGRQMDTEAFF. This rearrangement joins TRBV6-5 to TRBJ1-1, with 7 bases that match TRBD1. The CDR3 consists of 18 residues. J was trimmed by 3 bases and V by 1 base; bases with no gene match: 14. Germline assignment: CDR1 MNHEY and CDR2 SVGAGI.

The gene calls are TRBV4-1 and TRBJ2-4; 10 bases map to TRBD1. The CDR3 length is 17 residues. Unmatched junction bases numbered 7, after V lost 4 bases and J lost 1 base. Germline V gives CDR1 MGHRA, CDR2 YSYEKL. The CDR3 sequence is CASSPPGTGAAKNIQYF. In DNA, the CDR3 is TGCGCCAGCAGCCCTCCCGGGACAGGGGCCGCCAAAAACATTCAGTACTTC.

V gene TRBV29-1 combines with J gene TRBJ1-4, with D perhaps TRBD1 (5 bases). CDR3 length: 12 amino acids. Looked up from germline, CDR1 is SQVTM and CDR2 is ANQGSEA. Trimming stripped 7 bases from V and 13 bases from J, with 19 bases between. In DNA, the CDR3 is TGCAGCGCCCATAACCCAGGGAGAGGACTGTTTTTT. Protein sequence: CSAHNPGRGLFF. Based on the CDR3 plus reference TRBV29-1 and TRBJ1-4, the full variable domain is SAVISQKPSRDICQRGTSLTIQCQVDSQVTMMFWYRQQPGQSLTLIATANQGSEATYESGFVIDKFPISRPNLTFSTLTVSNMSPEDSSIYLCSAHNPGRGLFFGSGTQLSVL.

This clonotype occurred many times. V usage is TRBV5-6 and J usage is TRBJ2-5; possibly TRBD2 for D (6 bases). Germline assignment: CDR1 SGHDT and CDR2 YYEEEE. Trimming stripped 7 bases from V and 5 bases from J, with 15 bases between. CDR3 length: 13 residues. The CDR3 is CASGDGGRETQYF. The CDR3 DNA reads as TGTGCCAGCGGAGACGGGGGAAGGGAGACCCAGTACTTC. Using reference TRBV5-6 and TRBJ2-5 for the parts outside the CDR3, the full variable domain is DAGVTQSPTHLIKTRGQQVTLRCSPKSGHDTVSWYQQALGQGPQFIFQYYEEEERQRGNFPDRFSGHQFPNYSSELNVNALLLGDSALYLCASGDGGRETQYFGPGTRLLVL.

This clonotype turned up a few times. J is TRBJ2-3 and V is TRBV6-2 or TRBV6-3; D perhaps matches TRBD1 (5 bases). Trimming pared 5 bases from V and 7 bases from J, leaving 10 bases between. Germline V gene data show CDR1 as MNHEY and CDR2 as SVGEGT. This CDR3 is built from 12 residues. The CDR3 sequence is CASSVKGHTQYF. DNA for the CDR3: TGTGCCAGCAGTGTAAAGGGGCATACGCAGTATTTT.